This TCR beta chain emerged from a study of OX40 agonist ivuxolimab in advanced cancers. For the study at large: Enrollees could have had prior anti-PD-1, anti-PD-L1 or anti-CTLA-4 therapy, which about 40% had received.

Produced via immunoSEQ multiplex PCR; TCRdb's table is partial and in-frame only. The sample lists fewer than 75,000 clones, roughly 87% occurring once. Points from the study as a whole: Some patients who did not respond also had low normalized T-cell clonal expansion. The antigen specificity of the peripheral T cells (those that were expanded) was not determined.

This CDR3 has 15 residues. Trimming stripped 3 bases from V and 7 bases from J, with 15 bases between. Looked up from germline, CDR1 is KGHSH and CDR2 is LQKENI. As regards this clone: The antigen is unknown.

The J gene is TRBJ2-2, the V gene TRBV18; D might be TRBD1 (6 bases). The sample here was CD4+ or CD8+ T cells sorted from blood, taken in a trial of the OX40 agonist ivuxolimab. This TCR was sampled from an adult with an advanced solid tumor such as melanoma, head and neck, liver or kidney cancer. This chain's CDR3 is CASSPTGGRDGELFF. CDR3 coding DNA: TGTGCCAGCTCACCGACTGGGGGCCGAGACGGGGAGCTGTTTTTT.